This T cell receptor (beta chain) was retrieved from a study of blood T cells in healthy people across ages. Overall study results and limits: The percentage of naive T cells correlated strongly with TCR beta diversity. Naive CD4+ cells and diversity were both higher in long-lived donors than in aged donors.

Healthy Caucasians from Russia aged about 6 to 90 served as donors. Every donor contributed about 10 milliliters of peripheral blood by blood draw. The CDR3 length is 16 residues. Germline V gene sequence: CDR1 SGHRS, CDR2 YFSETQ. Sample-barcoded 5' priming and a J-beta primer mix drove a second PCR of roughly 7 to 11 cycles. TCRdb called the 5' RACE reads again in MiXCR, with one record for every CDR3 protein. The sample consists of roughly 2 million distinct CDR3 sequences, about 50% of them appearing once. On this clonotype itself: Antigen: not known.

The sample taken for sequencing was blood. The chain carries TRBV5-1 and TRBJ2-7; D perhaps matches TRBD2 (6 bases). The J call may be incorrect, as the DNA end agrees better with TRBJ2-5. This TCR was recovered from a middle-aged woman in good health. CDR3 coding DNA: TGCGCCAGCAGCTTGGGGGTGATCACGGAGGGAAAGACCCAGTACTTC. Residues: CASSLGVITEGKTQYF.